The 15 T cell receptor beta chains given below trace back to one sample, sequenced in a study of T cells in Graves' hyperthyroidism and ophthalmopathy (dated by TCRdb to between 2017 and 2020). The library was made by multiplex PCR. TCRdb shows the sequencer as Illumina HiSeq 2000. TCR beta CDR3 regions were amplified from RNA transcripts. A first-round RT-PCR of the TCR CDR3 used the HTBI primer set with the Qiagen OneStep RT-PCR kit. TCRdb trimmed public reads at Q25 via fastp, called clones via MiXCR and kept in-frame beta chains. Duplicate CDR3 protein sequences are folded into a single record with the most common DNA and genes. In this sample the table shows about 350,000 distinct CDR3 sequences, approximately 17% of which occur a single time. Around a third of the sample belongs to the ten largest clones. The sample taken for sequencing was blood. The receptors were gathered from a woman under 40 with Graves' hyperthyroidism that later progressed to Graves' ophthalmopathy.

The table lists this clonotype with many counts. This sequence joins TRBV19 and TRBJ2-1; 9 nucleotides line up with TRBD1. The CDR3 covers 17 residues. Germline values: CDR1 LNHDA, CDR2 SQIVND (reference sequence). The trim removed 5 bases at V and 2 bases at J, leaving 10 bases unmatched. CDR3 sequence (DNA): TGTGCCAGTAGTGCCAAAGCCGGGACAGGGACCTACAATGAGCAGTTCTTC. Its protein product is CASSAKAGTGTYNEQFF.

The CDR3 loop is CASSLTGGVYGYTF. Written as DNA, the CDR3 is TGCGCCAGCAGCCTAACAGGGGGGGTCTATGGCTACACCTTC. This rearrangement joins TRBV4-1 to TRBJ1-2; 8 nucleotides align to TRBD1. CDR1 MGHRA and CDR2 YSYEKL come from the germline V gene. V lost 4 bases, J lost 4 bases, and 5 bases stayed unmatched. This CDR3 region has 14 residues.

This clonotype was seen repeatedly, ten times or more. This chain links TRBV2 with TRBJ1-1; D is perhaps TRBD1 (6 bases). CDR1 SNHLY and CDR2 FYNNEI come from the germline V gene. The CDR3 spans 15 residues. V gave up 2 bases and J gave up 5 bases, with 15 bases separating them. This CDR3 is CASSEQAGAGTEAFF. DNA of the CDR3: TGTGCCAGCAGTGAACAAGCGGGGGCAGGAACTGAAGCTTTCTTT.

V gene TRBV19 combines with J gene TRBJ1-1, with TRBD1 as a possible D gene (5 bases). Germline loops: CDR1 LNHDA, CDR2 SQIVND (reference sequence). This CDR3 contains 13 residues. The ends were cut back, 11 bases at V and 0 bases at J, with 13 bases in the middle. CDR3: CAGSAGLNTEAFF. In DNA, the CDR3 is TGTGCCGGTTCCGCGGGGCTGAACACTGAAGCTTTCTTT.

This clonotype was seen only a few times. This chain connects TRBV28 to TRBJ2-5, with a tentative D call TRBD1 (6 bases). CDR3 length equals 13 residues. Trimming left V 7 bases short and J 5 bases short, with 14 bases between. Germline-derived CDR1 and CDR2 are MDHEN and SYDVKM. CDR3 DNA: TGTGCCAGCAAGGACAGCACCAGGGAGACCCAGTACTTC. Translated, it gives CASKDSTRETQYF.

In its sample, this clonotype was seen many times. The chain carries TRBV12-3 or TRBV12-4 and TRBJ2-1; no clear D. Trimming stripped 5 bases from V and 0 bases from J, with 11 bases between. The CDR3 is 15 amino acids. The CDR3 nucleotides are TGTGCCAGCAGTCAAGCAGCAGTCTCCTACAATGAGCAGTTCTTC. This gives the protein CASSQAAVSYNEQFF.

This clonotype was found a few times. This may come from a read error, since a much larger clone is one base off. This chain joins TRBV9 and TRBJ1-2, with D unclear. This CDR3 is 15 amino acids long. Looked up from germline, CDR1 is SGDLS and CDR2 is YYNGEE. The germline V and J ends were trimmed by 3 bases and 3 bases, with 15 bases remaining between them. This chain's CDR3 is CASSGGLESYYGYTF. In DNA form, the CDR3 reads TGTGCCAGCAGCGGGGGATTAGAAAGTTACTATGGCTACACCTTC. Full variable domain (outside the CDR3, taken from reference TRBV9 and TRBJ1-2): DSGVTQTPKHLITATGQRVTLRCSPRSGDLSVYWYQQSLDQGLQFLIQYYNGEERAKGNILERFSAQQFPDLHSELNLSSLELGDSALYFCASSGGLESYYGYTFGSGTRLTVV.

This clonotype was detected ten times or more. The chain recombines TRBV30 with TRBJ2-4; 7 bases are a match to TRBD1. J lost 7 bases, V lost 0 bases, and 9 bases had no gene match. From germline, CDR1 is GTSNPN and CDR2 SVGIG (reference sequence). The CDR3 length is 15 residues. CDR3 amino acids: CAWSVAGGIRNIQYF. DNA for the CDR3: TGTGCCTGGAGTGTGGCAGGGGGAATAAGGAACATTCAGTACTTC.

This clonotype has at least ten counts. The rearrangement uses TRBV29-1 and TRBJ2-3; unclear D gene. This CDR3 contains 16 residues. The V gene's germline CDR1 is SQVTM and CDR2 ANQGSEA. V gave up 0 bases and J gave up 3 bases, with 16 bases separating them. The CDR3 loop reads CSVEDIVGLLTDTQYF. The CDR3 DNA sequence: TGCAGCGTTGAAGATATCGTGGGGTTGTTAACAGATACGCAGTATTTT.

The sample holds many counts of this clonotype. The CDR3: CASSTDPAGGSYEQYF. The CDR3 nucleotides are TGTGCCAGCAGTACAGACCCGGCAGGGGGGTCCTACGAGCAGTACTTC. The genes are TRBV7-9 and TRBJ2-7; the D gene is possibly TRBD1 (7 bases). This CDR3 contains 16 residues. V lost 6 bases and J 1 base, leaving 19 bases between the germline ends. The germline V gene has CDR1 SEHNR and CDR2 FQNEAQ (reference sequence).

In this sample, this clonotype turned up a few times. CDR3 in DNA: TGTGCCAGCAGCCAAGAGGGGCGGGCCGAGGTGATTGAGCAGTTCTTC. This sequence encodes CASSQEGRAEVIEQFF. The gene calls are TRBV3-1 and TRBJ2-1; D possibly uses TRBD1 or TRBD2 (5 bases each). Trimming removed 0 bases at V and 9 bases at J, with 18 bases between. The CDR3 covers 16 residues. Germline V lookup: CDR1 LGHDT, CDR2 YNNKEL (reference sequence).

In this sample, this clonotype turned up many times. The chain combines TRBV24-1 with TRBJ2-3, with a weak D call TRBD2 (5 bases). Between the trimmed V and J ends, which lost 0 bases and 2 bases, there was a span of 8 bases. The CDR3 extends over 15 amino acids. Germline V CDR1 and CDR2: KGHDR, SFDVKD. CDR3 loop: CATSDLPGTTDTQYF. DNA for the CDR3: TGTGCCACCAGTGATTTGCCGGGAACCACAGATACGCAGTATTTT.

A few counts support this clonotype. A much larger clone differs by one base, so this may be a read error. It is unclear where the CDR3 begins or ends on the DNA, so no DNA is shown, and the CDR3 is as TCRdb lists it. The chain links TRBV2 to TRBJ2-4; TRBD1, the table's D call, lacks a check against the DNA. The CDR3 adds up to 15 amino acids, both ends counted. Germline-derived CDR1 and CDR2 are SNHLY and FYNNEI. This CDR3 is CASSVGRGAKNIRYF.

In its sample, this clonotype was seen many times. This rearrangement joins TRBV11-2 to TRBJ2-7, with D tentatively TRBD1 (6 bases). This CDR3 region has 14 residues. Germline V gene lookup returns CDR1 SGHAT and CDR2 FQNNGV. The germline V and J ends were trimmed by 6 bases and 0 bases, with 12 bases remaining between them. The CDR3 region has the DNA TGTGCCAGCAGACCGGGACATAGCTCCTACGAGCAGTACTTC. Translated: CASRPGHSSYEQYF.

The table lists this clonotype with many counts. V usage is TRBV6-5 and J usage is TRBJ1-4; D not resolved. The CDR3 spans 15 residues. Looked up from germline, CDR1 is MNHEY and CDR2 is SVGAGI. V was pared by 2 bases and J by 0 bases, with 7 bases between. The chain's CDR3 is CASSYRLATNEKLFF. CDR3 DNA: TGTGCCAGCAGTTACCGACTTGCAACTAATGAAAAACTGTTTTTT.